A selection of T cell receptor beta chains follows, all from one sample in a study of breast tumors, draining lymph nodes, adjacent tissues. TCRdb reprocessed the multiplex PCR reads via MiXCR and lists one record per CDR3 protein. This sample has some 250,000 distinct CDR3 sequences, with around 35% found just once. The sequencing input was axillary lymph node tissue. The receptors were sampled from a female donor with breast cancer. Some clones in this sample may be carry-over from other donors' samples. Both conserved end residues are part of each CDR3. The D gene is left open where the match is weak. A clone size is listed for some rows: how often the clone was seen (once, few, many), or a class if it is expanded.

J: TRBJ2-3; V: TRBV2; size: many; D: .; DNA: TGTGCCAGCAGGGGGGGGCGAACTTCCGGCGCAGATACGCAGTATTTT; CDR3: CASRGGRTSGADTQYF
J: TRBJ2-1; V: TRBV25-1; size: many; D: TRBD2; DNA: TGTGCCAGCAGTGAGCCGGGACTAGCGGGAGTAAATGAGCAGTTCTTC; CDR3: CASSEPGLAGVNEQFF
J: TRBJ1-6; V: TRBV6-4; size: .; D: .; DNA: TGTGCCAGCAGGGGAGGAATGGCGACGAAGCCCCTCCACTTT; CDR3: CASRGGMATKPLHF
J: TRBJ2-3; V: TRBV20-1; size: many; D: TRBD2; DNA: TGCAGTGCTAGTCCCCTTAGCGGGGGGCGGTTTACAGATACGCAGTATTTT; CDR3: CSASPLSGGRFTDTQYF
J: TRBJ2-3; V: TRBV9; size: .; D: TRBD1; DNA: TGTGCCAGCACCAAGGGACAGACCGACACAGATACGCAGTATTTT; CDR3: CASTKGQTDTDTQYF
J: TRBJ2-3; V: TRBV19; size: many; D: TRBD2; DNA: TGTGCCAGTAGTATTTGGGCTAGCGGGAGGGTACAGGGAGATACGCAGTATTTT; CDR3: CASSIWASGRVQGDTQYF
J: TRBJ1-2; V: TRBV20-1; size: many; D: .; DNA: TGCAGTGCTAGGCCGAGTCAGAGCTATGGCTACACCTTC; CDR3: CSARPSQSYGYTF
J: TRBJ2-7; V: TRBV20-1; size: many; D: TRBD2; DNA: TGCAGTGCTAAGAGCGCTAGCGGGAAGATTGAGCAGTACTTC; CDR3: CSAKSASGKIEQYF
J: TRBJ1-2; V: TRBV20-1; size: many; D: .; DNA: TGCAGTGCTCAAGACCCTTTACTTTATGGCTACACCTTC; CDR3: CSAQDPLLYGYTF
J: TRBJ2-1; V: TRBV10-3; size: .; D: .; DNA: TGTGCCATCAGTGAGGGGCAGTTCTTC; CDR3: CAISEGQFF
J: TRBJ1-3; V: TRBV5-1; size: many; D: TRBD1; DNA: TGCGCCAGCAGCTGGACAGGACCTACGGGGGGAAACACCATATATTTT; CDR3: CASSWTGPTGGNTIYF
J: TRBJ2-5; V: TRBV25-1; size: .; D: .; DNA: TGTGCCAGCAGTGTCCAGGCGATGGGGACCCAGTACTTC; CDR3: CASSVQAMGTQYF
J: TRBJ2-3; V: TRBV10-3; size: many; D: TRBD2; DNA: TGTGCCATCAGCCATGGCCTAGCGGGGGGCTCAGATACGCAGTATTTT; CDR3: CAISHGLAGGSDTQYF
J: TRBJ2-4; V: TRBV19; size: .; D: .; DNA: TGTGCCAGTAGTATACAGGGTTGGGGCATTCAGTACTTC; CDR3: CASSIQGWGIQYF
J: TRBJ2-2; V: TRBV20-1; size: .; D: TRBD1; DNA: TGCAGTGCTGGACAGGGGGCCACCGGGGAGCTGTTTTTT; CDR3: CSAGQGATGELFF
J: TRBJ2-7; V: TRBV10-3; size: many; D: TRBD1; DNA: TGTGCCATCACCTCGGGACAGTCCTACGAGCAGTACTTC; CDR3: CAITSGQSYEQYF
J: TRBJ2-5; V: TRBV7-3; size: few; D: TRBD2; DNA: TGTGCCAGCAGCCTAGGGACTAGTCGGTCGGGGGAGACCCAGTACTTC; CDR3: CASSLGTSRSGETQYF
J: TRBJ2-1; V: TRBV5-1; size: many; D: TRBD2; DNA: TGCGCCAGCAGGAGAACTAGCGGATTAAATGAGCAGTTCTTC; CDR3: CASRRTSGLNEQFF
J: TRBJ2-7; V: TRBV14; size: .; D: .; DNA: TGTGCCAGCAGCCAAGATGGGAGTCTTTGGCCCTACGAGCAGTACTTC; CDR3: CASSQDGSLWPYEQYF
J: TRBJ2-1; V: TRBV5-1; size: once; D: TRBD2; DNA: TGCGCCAGCAGCTTGGAAGGACTAGCGGGAGACGGAGATGAGCAGTTCTTC; CDR3: CASSLEGLAGDGDEQFF
J: TRBJ2-7; V: TRBV4-1; size: many; D: .; DNA: TGCGCCAGCAGCCAAGAAATAAGGGGCGGGTACGAGCAGTACTTC; CDR3: CASSQEIRGGYEQYF
J: TRBJ2-5; V: TRBV6-5; size: .; D: TRBD2; DNA: TGTGCCAGAAGACTAGCGGGAGACTCGCAAGAGACCCAGTACTTC; CDR3: CARRLAGDSQETQYF
J: TRBJ1-5; V: TRBV3-1; size: few; D: .; DNA: TGTGCCAGCAGCCAAGGGGGCGGGGATGCCCAGCCCCAGCATTTT; CDR3: CASSQGGGDAQPQHF
J: TRBJ1-3; V: TRBV9; size: many; D: .; DNA: TGTGCCAGCAGCGTAGGGGGAGGGAACTCTGGAAACACCATATATTTT; CDR3: CASSVGGGNSGNTIYF
J: TRBJ2-3; V: TRBV7-3; size: many; D: .; DNA: TGTGCCAGCAGCTTAACCCCTGATTCCACAGATACGCAGTATTTT; CDR3: CASSLTPDSTDTQYF
J: TRBJ2-1; V: TRBV20-1; size: many; D: TRBD2; DNA: TGCAGTGCTAAGCTGGGGGGGGGACTCAATGAGCAGTTCTTC; CDR3: CSAKLGGGLNEQFF